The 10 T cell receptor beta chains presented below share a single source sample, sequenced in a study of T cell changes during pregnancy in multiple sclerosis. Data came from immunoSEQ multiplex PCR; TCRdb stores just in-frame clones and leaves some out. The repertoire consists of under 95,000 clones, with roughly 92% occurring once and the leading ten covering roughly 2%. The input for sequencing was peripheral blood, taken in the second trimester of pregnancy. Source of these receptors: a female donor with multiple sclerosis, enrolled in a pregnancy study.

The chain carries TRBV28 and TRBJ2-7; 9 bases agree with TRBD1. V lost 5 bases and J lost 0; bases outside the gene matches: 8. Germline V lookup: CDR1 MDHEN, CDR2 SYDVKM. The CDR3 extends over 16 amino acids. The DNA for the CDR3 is TGTGCCAGCAGTCCAGGGGGGACAGGGAGCTCCTACGAGCAGTACTTC. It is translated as CASSPGGTGSSYEQYF.

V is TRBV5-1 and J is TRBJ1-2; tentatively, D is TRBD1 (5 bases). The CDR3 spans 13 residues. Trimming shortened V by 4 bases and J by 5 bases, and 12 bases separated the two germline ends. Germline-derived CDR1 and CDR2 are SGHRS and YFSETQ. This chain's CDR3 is CASSGALGYGYTF. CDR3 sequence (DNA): TGCGCCAGCAGCGGGGCCCTTGGGTATGGCTACACCTTC.

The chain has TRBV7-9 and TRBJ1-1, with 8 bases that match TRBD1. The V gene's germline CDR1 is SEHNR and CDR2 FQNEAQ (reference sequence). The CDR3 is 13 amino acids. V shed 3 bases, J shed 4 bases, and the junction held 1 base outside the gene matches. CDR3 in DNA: TGTGCCAGCAGCTTTACAGGGGGCACTGAAGCTTTCTTT. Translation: CASSFTGGTEAFF.

CDR3 region: CASSRDGLAGFPTSNEQFF. Written as DNA, the CDR3 is TGTGCCAGCAGCCGCGATGGACTAGCGGGGTTCCCAACTAGCAATGAGCAGTTCTTC. This chain uses TRBV7-2 with TRBJ2-1, with 12 bases matching TRBD2. The CDR3 loop spans 19 amino acids. Germline assignment: CDR1 SGHTA and CDR2 FQGNSA. The V gene end was trimmed by 5 bases and the J gene end by 6 bases; junction bases not matched to a gene: 17.

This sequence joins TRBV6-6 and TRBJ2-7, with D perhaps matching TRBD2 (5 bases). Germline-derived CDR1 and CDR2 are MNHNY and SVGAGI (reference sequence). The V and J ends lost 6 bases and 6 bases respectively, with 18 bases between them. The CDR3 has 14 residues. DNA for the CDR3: TGTGCCAGCAGCCCTCTCTTGACCGAGGGCGAGCAGTACTTC. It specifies CASSPLLTEGEQYF.

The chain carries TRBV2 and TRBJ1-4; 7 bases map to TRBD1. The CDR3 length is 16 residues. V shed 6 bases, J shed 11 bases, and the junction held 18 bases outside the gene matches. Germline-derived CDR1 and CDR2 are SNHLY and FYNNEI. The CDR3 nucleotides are TGTGCCAGCAGGGGGGTCCCGAACACAGGGGCGGCTAAACTGTTTTTT. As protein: CASRGVPNTGAAKLFF.

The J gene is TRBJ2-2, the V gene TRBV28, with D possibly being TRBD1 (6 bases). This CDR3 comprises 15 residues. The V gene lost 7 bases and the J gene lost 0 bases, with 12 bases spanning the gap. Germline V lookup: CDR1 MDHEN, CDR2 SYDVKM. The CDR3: CASNLQGPNTGELFF. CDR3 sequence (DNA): TGTGCCAGCAACCTACAGGGTCCGAACACCGGGGAGCTGTTTTTT.

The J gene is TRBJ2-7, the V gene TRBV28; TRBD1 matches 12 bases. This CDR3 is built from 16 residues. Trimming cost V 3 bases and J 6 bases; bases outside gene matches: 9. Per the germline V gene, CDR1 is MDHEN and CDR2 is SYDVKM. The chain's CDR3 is CASSFRPGQGALEQYF. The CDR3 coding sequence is TGTGCCAGCAGTTTCCGACCGGGACAGGGGGCTCTCGAGCAGTACTTC.

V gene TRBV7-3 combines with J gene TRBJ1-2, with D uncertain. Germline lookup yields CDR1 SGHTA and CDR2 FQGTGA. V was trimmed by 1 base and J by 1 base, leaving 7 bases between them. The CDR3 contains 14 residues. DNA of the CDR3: TGTGCCAGCAGCTTAAATGCAGATAACTATGGCTACACCTTC. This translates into CASSLNADNYGYTF.

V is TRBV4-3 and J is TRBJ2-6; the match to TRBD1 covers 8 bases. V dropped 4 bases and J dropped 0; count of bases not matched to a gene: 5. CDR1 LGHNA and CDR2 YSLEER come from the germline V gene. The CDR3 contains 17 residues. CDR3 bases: TGCGCCAGCAGCCTAGGACAGGGAATCTCTGGGGCCAACGTCCTGACTTTC. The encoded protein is CASSLGQGISGANVLTF.